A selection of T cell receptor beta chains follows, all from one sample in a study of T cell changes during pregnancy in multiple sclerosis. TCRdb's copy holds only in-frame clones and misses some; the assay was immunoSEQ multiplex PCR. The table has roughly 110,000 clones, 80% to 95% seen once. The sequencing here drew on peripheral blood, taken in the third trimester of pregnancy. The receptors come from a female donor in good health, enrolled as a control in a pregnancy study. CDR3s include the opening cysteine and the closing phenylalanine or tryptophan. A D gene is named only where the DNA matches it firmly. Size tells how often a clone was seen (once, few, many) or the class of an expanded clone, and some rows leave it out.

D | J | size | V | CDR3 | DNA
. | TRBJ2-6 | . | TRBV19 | CASSKGQTGANVLTF | TGTGCCAGTAGTAAGGGGCAGACTGGGGCCAACGTCCTGACTTTC
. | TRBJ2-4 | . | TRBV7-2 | CASSLILGTRGLMDF | TGTGCCAGCAGCTTAATATTAGGGACTAGGGGGCTGATGGACTTC
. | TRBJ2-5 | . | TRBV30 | CAWSRSTGKKLQVETQYF | TGTGCCTGGAGTCGGTCAACAGGGAAAAAGCTACAAGTAGAGACCCAGTACTTC
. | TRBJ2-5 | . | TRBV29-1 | CSVHRVSEETQYF | TGCAGCGTCCACAGGGTTTCGGAAGAGACCCAGTACTTC
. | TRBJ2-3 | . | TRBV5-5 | CASSLAFQGVTDTQYF | TGTGCCAGCAGCTTGGCTTTTCAGGGTGTCACAGATACGCAGTATTTT
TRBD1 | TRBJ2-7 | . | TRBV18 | CASSPSGQGTSYEQYF | TGTGCCAGCTCACCGTCGGGACAGGGAACCTCCTACGAGCAGTACTTC
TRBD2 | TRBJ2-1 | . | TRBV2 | CASSKDASGDNEQFF | TGTGCCAGCAGTAAGGATGCTAGCGGGGACAATGAGCAGTTCTTC
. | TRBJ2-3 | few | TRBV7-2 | CASGLSLNTQYF | TGTGCCAGCGGCTTATCGTTAAATACGCAGTATTTT
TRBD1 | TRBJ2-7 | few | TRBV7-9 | CASSSGTGYEQYF | TGTGCCAGCAGTTCCGGGACAGGGTACGAGCAGTACTTC
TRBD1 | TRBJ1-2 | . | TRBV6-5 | CASSQDRVAYGYTF | TGTGCCAGCAGTCAGGACAGGGTGGCCTATGGCTACACCTTC
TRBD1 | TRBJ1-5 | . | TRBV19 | CASNHWTGSNQPQHF | TGTGCCAGCAACCACTGGACAGGGTCAAATCAGCCCCAGCATTTT
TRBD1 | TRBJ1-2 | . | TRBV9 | CASSSRTGENYGYTF | TGTGCCAGCAGCTCAAGGACAGGAGAGAACTATGGCTACACCTTC
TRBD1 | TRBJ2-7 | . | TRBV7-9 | CASSHGQGKTYEQYF | TGTGCCAGCAGCCATGGACAGGGGAAGACCTACGAGCAGTACTTC
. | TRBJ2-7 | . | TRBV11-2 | CASSWDNYEQYF | TGTGCCAGCAGTTGGGACAACTACGAGCAGTACTTC
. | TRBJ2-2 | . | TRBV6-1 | CASSAYRVGTGELFF | TGTGCCAGCAGTGCCTACAGGGTAGGGACCGGGGAGCTGTTTTTT
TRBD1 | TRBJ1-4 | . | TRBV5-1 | CASSLAGQGNEKLFF | TGCGCCAGCAGCTTGGCAGGACAGGGGAATGAAAAACTGTTTTTT
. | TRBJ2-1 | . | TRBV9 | CASSPQGPYNEQFF | TGTGCCAGCAGCCCACAGGGTCCGTACAATGAGCAGTTCTTC
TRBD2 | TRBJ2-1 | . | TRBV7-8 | CASSLGLAGETTYNEQFF | TGTGCCAGCAGCCTCGGACTAGCGGGGGAAACAACCTACAATGAGCAGTTCTTC
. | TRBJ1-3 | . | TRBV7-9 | CASSIPREGKENTIYF | TGTGCCAGCAGCATACCCAGGGAAGGAAAAGAAAACACCATATATTTT
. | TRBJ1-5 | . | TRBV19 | CASIKTGEGGYQPQHF | TGTGCCAGTATCAAAACTGGGGAGGGGGGGTATCAGCCCCAGCATTTT
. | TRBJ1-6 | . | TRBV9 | CASSGSVRGNSPLHF | TGTGCCAGCAGCGGGTCAGTTCGTGGCAATTCACCCCTCCACTTT
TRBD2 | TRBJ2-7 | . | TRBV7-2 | CASSRVAGVSDEQYF | TGTGCCAGCAGCCGGGTAGCGGGGGTGAGCGACGAGCAGTACTTC
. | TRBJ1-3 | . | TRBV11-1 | CASSSGEIGNTIYF | TGTGCCAGCAGCTCCGGAGAGATCGGAAACACCATATATTTT
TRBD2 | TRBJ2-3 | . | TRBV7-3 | CASSTTSGDTQYF | TGTGCCAGCAGCACGACTAGCGGAGATACGCAGTATTTT
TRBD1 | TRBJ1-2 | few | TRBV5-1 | CASSFRQGADYGYTF | TGCGCCAGCAGCTTCAGACAGGGGGCTGACTATGGCTACACCTTC
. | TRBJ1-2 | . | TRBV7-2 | CASSPGRAYGYTF | TGTGCCAGCAGCCCTGGCAGGGCCTATGGCTACACCTTC
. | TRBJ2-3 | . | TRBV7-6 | CASSLFAYTKSDTQYF | TGTGCCAGCAGCTTGTTTGCATATACTAAGTCAGATACGCAGTATTTT
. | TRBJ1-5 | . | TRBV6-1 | CASSDASFAGGGGGPQHF | TGTGCCAGCAGTGACGCCTCTTTCGCCGGGGGGGGAGGGGGGCCCCAGCATTTT
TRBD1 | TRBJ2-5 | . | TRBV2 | CASSWDRVETQYF | TGTGCCAGCAGTTGGGACAGGGTTGAGACCCAGTACTTC
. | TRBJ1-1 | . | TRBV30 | CAWSVLRESEAFF | TGTGCCTGGAGTGTACTTCGGGAATCTGAAGCTTTCTTT
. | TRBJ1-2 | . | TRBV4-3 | CASSRGEDQGGYTF | TGCGCCAGCAGCCGAGGAGAGGATCAAGGTGGCTACACCTTC
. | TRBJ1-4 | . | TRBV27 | CASSPSGGRNEKLFF | TGTGCCAGCAGTCCTTCGGGGGGGCGAAATGAAAAACTGTTTTTT
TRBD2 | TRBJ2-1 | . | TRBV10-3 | CAISAGGGATYNEQFF | TGTGCCATCAGTGCGGGCGGGGGGGCCACCTACAATGAGCAGTTCTTC
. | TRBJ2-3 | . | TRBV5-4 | CASSPWLGTDTQYF | TGTGCCAGCAGCCCCTGGTTAGGCACAGATACGCAGTATTTT
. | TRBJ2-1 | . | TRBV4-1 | CASRLGGEQFF | TGCGCCAGCAGGCTCGGGGGTGAGCAGTTCTTC
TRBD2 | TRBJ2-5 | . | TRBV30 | CAWSHTSGGGETQYF | TGTGCCTGGAGTCACACTAGCGGGGGCGGGGAGACCCAGTACTTC
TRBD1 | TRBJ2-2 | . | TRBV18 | CASSPLGTGSHGELFF | TGTGCCAGCTCACCGCTGGGGACAGGGAGTCACGGGGAGCTGTTTTTT
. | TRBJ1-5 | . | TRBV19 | CASSPLRAGNNQPQHF | TGTGCCAGTAGTCCCCTCCGGGCAGGGAACAATCAGCCCCAGCATTTT
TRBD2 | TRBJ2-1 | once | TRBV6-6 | CASSFGGSGGYNEQFF | TGTGCCAGCAGTTTTGGGGGCAGCGGGGGTTACAATGAGCAGTTCTTC
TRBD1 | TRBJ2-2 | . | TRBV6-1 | CASMRDRDTGELFF | TGTGCCAGCATGAGGGACAGGGACACCGGGGAGCTGTTTTTT
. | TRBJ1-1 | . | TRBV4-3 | CASSRGAPTEAFF | TGCGCCAGCAGCCGCGGGGCCCCCACTGAAGCTTTCTTT
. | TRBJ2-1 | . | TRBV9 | CASSVEVGGPDEQFF | TGTGCCAGCAGCGTAGAGGTGGGGGGGCCCGATGAGCAGTTCTTC
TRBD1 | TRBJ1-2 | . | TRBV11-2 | CASSLVVGGAGRHGYTF | TGTGCCAGCAGCTTAGTAGTAGGGGGCGCGGGTCGACATGGCTACACCTTC
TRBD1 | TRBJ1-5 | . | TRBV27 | CASSLTGDHSNQPQHF | TGTGCCAGCAGTCTCACAGGGGACCACAGCAATCAGCCCCAGCATTTT
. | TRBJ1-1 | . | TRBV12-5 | CASGLVRGGQGDYTVMNTEAFF | TGTGCTAGTGGTTTGGTACGAGGTGGCCAGGGCGATTACACGGTTATGAACACTGAAGCTTTCTTT
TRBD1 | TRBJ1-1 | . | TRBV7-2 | CASSQGQLYDGNTEAFF | TGTGCCAGCAGCCAGGGACAGCTCTATGACGGGAACACTGAAGCTTTCTTT
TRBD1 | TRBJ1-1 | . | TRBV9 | CASSPSQGGTEAFF | TGTGCCAGCAGCCCCAGCCAGGGGGGCACTGAAGCTTTCTTT
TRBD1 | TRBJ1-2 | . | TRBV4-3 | CASSHNLGDSYGYTF | TGCGCCAGCAGCCATAACCTAGGGGACAGCTATGGCTACACCTTC
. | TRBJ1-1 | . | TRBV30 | CAWNNRVDTEAFF | TGTGCCTGGAATAACAGGGTCGACACTGAAGCTTTCTTT
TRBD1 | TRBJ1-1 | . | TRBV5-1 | CASSSGTGGWLNTEAFF | TGCGCCAGCAGCTCCGGGACAGGGGGATGGTTGAACACTGAAGCTTTCTTT
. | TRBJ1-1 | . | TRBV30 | CAQSQAKNTEAFF | TGTGCCCAGAGCCAGGCGAAGAACACTGAAGCTTTCTTT
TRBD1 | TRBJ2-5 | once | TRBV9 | CASSLRTGRETQYF | TGTGCCAGCAGCTTACGGACAGGGAGGGAGACCCAGTACTTC
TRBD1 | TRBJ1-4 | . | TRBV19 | CASRPTGTGAFNNEKLFF | TGTGCCAGTAGGCCAACCGGGACAGGCGCCTTTAATAATGAAAAACTGTTTTTT
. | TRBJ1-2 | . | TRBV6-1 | CASSDAPALGHNYGYTF | TGTGCCAGCAGTGATGCCCCAGCGTTAGGTCATAACTATGGCTACACCTTC
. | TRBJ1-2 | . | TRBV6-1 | CASRETENYGYTF | TGTGCCAGCAGGGAGACAGAAAACTATGGCTACACCTTC
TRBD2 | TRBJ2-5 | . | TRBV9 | CASEAGGSETQYF | TGTGCCAGCGAGGCCGGGGGGTCAGAGACCCAGTACTTC
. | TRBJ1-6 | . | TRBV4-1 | CASSQFRAGDSNSPLHF | TGCGCCAGCAGCCAATTCAGGGCTGGAGATTCGAATTCACCCCTCCACTTT
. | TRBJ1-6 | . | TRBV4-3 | CASSQELGNNSPLHF | TGCGCCAGCAGCCAAGAACTCGGGAACAATTCACCCCTCCACTTT
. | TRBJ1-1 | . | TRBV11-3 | CASSLGGGGTEAFF | TGTGCCAGCAGCTTAGGCGGGGGGGGCACTGAAGCTTTCTTT